The text below deals with one TCR beta chain. Its antigen is undetermined. This entry comes from a study of T cell responses to AZD1222 COVID-19 vaccine. This CDR3 is 16 amino acids long. Germline V gene sequence: CDR1 KGHDR, CDR2 SFDVKD. V dropped 4 bases and J dropped 2; count of bases not matched to a gene: 8. Points from the study as a whole: In a largely white British group with more females than males, clonal diversity was possibly underestimated. An increase in Spike-specific TCR breadth and depth was observed after two AZD1222 doses.

Second-dose timings of about 4 or about 12 weeks were pooled. Assay: immunoSEQ multiplex PCR; the TCRdb copy retains only in-frame clones and omits some. Of roughly 140,000 clones listed, 90% to 95% are singletons. The J gene is TRBJ1-1, the V gene TRBV24-1; 8 bases agree with TRBD1. Sequenced material: peripheral blood, taken 28 days after the second AZD1222 dose. This sequence originates from an adult who received the AZD1222 COVID-19 vaccine. CDR3 sequence: CATSDSRQGLNTEAFF. The DNA for the CDR3 is TGTGCCACCAGTGACTCAAGACAGGGGCTAAACACTGAAGCTTTCTTT.